What follows are 6 T cell receptor beta chains derived from one specimen sequenced in a study of neurological immune-mediated disorders (dated by TCRdb to the late 2010s). Library construction relied on 5' RACE. Sequenced on an Illumina HiSeq 2500. Starting from the raw public reads, TCRdb applied fastp trimming at Q25, assembled clones with MiXCR and retained in-frame beta chains. Here each entry gathers all rows of one CDR3 protein and keeps the most common genes and DNA. This sample gives tens of thousands of distinct CDR3 sequences in total; about 4.9% of them show up just once. The ten largest clonotypes hold approximately 7% of the sample. Sequencing was done on a sample of PBMCs. These receptors all come from a man aged 25-45 years with multiple sclerosis.

This clonotype was seen at least ten times. The chain uses TRBV5-1 and TRBJ2-2; 13 positions agree with TRBD2. The CDR3 extends over 16 amino acids. The germline gives CDR1 SGHRS, CDR2 YFSETQ. The V gene end was trimmed by 4 bases and the J gene end by 4 bases; junction bases not matched to a gene: 4. This CDR3 is CASSLRTSGGTGELFF. The CDR3 DNA sequence: TGCGCCAGCAGCCTTAGGACTAGCGGGGGCACCGGGGAGCTGTTTTTT.

This clonotype appeared a few times. This chain uses TRBV5-1 with TRBJ2-7; 9 bases line up with TRBD1. The germline gives CDR1 SGHRS, CDR2 YFSETQ. The CDR3 covers 13 residues. V lost 3 bases, J lost 9 bases, and 7 bases stayed unmatched. The CDR3 region is CASSWDREGRQYF. CDR3 sequence (DNA): TGCGCCAGCAGCTGGGACAGGGAGGGGCGGCAGTACTTC. Using reference TRBV5-1 and TRBJ2-7 for the parts outside the CDR3, the full variable domain is KAGVTQTPRYLIKTRGQQVTLSCSPISGHRSVSWYQQTPGQGLQFLFEYFSETQRNKGNFPGRFSGRQFSNSRSEMNVSTLELGDSALYLCASSWDREGRQYFGPGTRLTVT.

This clonotype was recorded at least ten times. The chain employs TRBV5-6 and TRBJ2-2; no definite D call. V dropped 2 bases and J dropped 3 bases, with 8 bases sitting between them. The CDR3 consists of 14 residues. Germline V gives CDR1 SGHDT, CDR2 YYEEEE. The CDR3: CASSLRLYTGELFF. CDR3 bases: TGTGCCAGCAGCTTAAGGTTATACACCGGGGAGCTGTTTTTT.

The sample holds many counts of this clonotype. The CDR3 protein is CASSDGRRGPYSYEQYV. The CDR3 coding sequence is TGCGCCAGCAGTGACGGGCGACGCGGACCTTACTCCTACGAGCAGTACGTC. V gene TRBV10-2 combines with J gene TRBJ2-7; D uncertain. V lost 3 bases, J lost 0 bases, and 18 bases lay in between. The CDR3 is 17 amino acids. The V gene's germline CDR1 is WSHSY and CDR2 SAAADI.

This clonotype occurred many times. The V and J genes are TRBV4-1 and TRBJ2-6; no definite D call. V lost 1 base and J lost 0, with 4 bases in between. In germline, CDR1 is MGHRA, CDR2 YSYEKL. CDR3 length: 15 residues. The CDR3 loop reads CASSQVVSGANVLTF. The CDR3 DNA is TGCGCCAGCAGCCAAGTCGTCTCTGGGGCCAACGTCCTGACTTTC.

This clonotype has ten or more counts. The chain employs TRBV20-1 and TRBJ2-1, with D possibly TRBD2 on 6 matching bases. The CDR3 contains 13 residues. V lost 3 bases and J lost 4, with 10 bases in between. Germline CDR1 DFQATT, CDR2 SNEGSKA (reference sequence). CDR3 DNA: TGCAGTGCTAGCGGGGGTTTTTACAATGAGCAGTTCTTC. Its protein is CSASGGFYNEQFF.